This entry lists 24 T cell receptor beta chains sequenced from one sample in a study of T cells in Graves' hyperthyroidism and ophthalmopathy. Amplification of TCR beta CDR3 regions used RNA as the template. First-round RT-PCR of the TCR CDR3 relied on the HTBI primer set. TCRdb analysed the multiplex PCR reads with MiXCR anew, one entry per CDR3 protein. Among fewer than 350,000 distinct CDR3 sequences, roughly an eighth were seen once, and the ten largest hold less than 8%. The specimen sequenced was blood. The receptors shown here come from a woman aged 35 to 49 with Graves' hyperthyroidism.

The V call is TRBV4-1, the J call TRBJ1-2; possibly TRBD1 for D (5 bases). Trimming took 0 bases from V and 0 from J, leaving 8 bases between them. The CDR3 contains 15 residues. Germline V gene lookup returns CDR1 MGHRA and CDR2 YSYEKL. The DNA for the CDR3 is TGCGCCAGCAGCCAAGAGCGGGGGGCTAACTATGGCTACACCTTC. This translates into CASSQERGANYGYTF.

In its sample, this clonotype was seen many times. This chain connects TRBV28 to TRBJ2-7; D might be TRBD2 (6 bases). The germline V gene encodes CDR1 MDHEN and CDR2 SYDVKM. V lost 1 base and J lost 4, with 17 bases in between. The CDR3 length is 16 residues. CDR3 nucleotides: TGTGCCAGCAGTTTATTGAGGAGGGACTTGAAGTACGAGCAGTACTTC. Encoded protein: CASSLLRRDLKYEQYF.

This clonotype has at least ten counts. The J gene is TRBJ1-1, the V gene TRBV20-1; maybe TRBD1 (5 bases). There are 13 residues in the CDR3. Germline V lookup: CDR1 DFQATT, CDR2 SNEGSKA (reference sequence). V was pared by 5 bases and J by 10 bases, with 20 bases between. The CDR3 nucleotides read TGCAGTGCTTCTCACCCGGGGGGGTTCGGAGCTTTCTTT. This sequence encodes CSASHPGGFGAFF.

In regard to this clonotype: A read error may explain this, as a much larger clone is one base away. The genes are TRBV27 and TRBJ2-5; 8 bases map to TRBD2. In germline, CDR1 is MNHEY, CDR2 SMNVEV (reference sequence). After removal of 5 bases from V and 0 bases from J, the junction contained 8 bases not matched to a gene. The CDR3 has 16 amino acids. The CDR3 reads CASSDPRGGNQETQYF. Written as DNA, the CDR3 is TGTGCCAGCAGTGATCCCCGGGGGGGGAACCAAGAGACCCAGTACTTC.

This clonotype was counted at least ten times. The chain carries TRBV5-1 and TRBJ1-4; possibly TRBD1 for D (5 bases). CDR1 and CDR2 (germline): SGHRS, YFSETQ. The CDR3 loop spans 15 amino acids. Trimming left V 2 bases short and J 6 bases short, with 14 bases between. The CDR3 DNA reads as TGCGCCAGCAGCTTAACAGGTGGGCGGGATGAAAAACTGTTTTTT. The encoded protein is CASSLTGGRDEKLFF.

This clonotype was seen a handful of times. This may be a read error, as it is one base from a much larger clone. This is likely a read error, given that the CDR3 carries no conserved phenylalanine or tryptophan at its end. The chain employs TRBV15 and TRBJ1-1; D might be TRBD1 (6 bases). Germline assignment: CDR1 LNHNV and CDR2 YYDKDF (reference sequence). Trimming cost V 1 base and J 1 base, with 13 bases left between them. This CDR3 contains 16 residues. The CDR3 bases are TGTGCCACCAGCAGAGGTGAGGGGGGAGGGAACACTGAAGCTTTCTCT. Protein: CATSRGEGGGNTEAFS.

The V and J genes are TRBV27 and TRBJ2-7, with D perhaps assigned TRBD1 or TRBD2 (5 bases each). V was pared by 8 bases and J by 2 bases, with 10 bases between. The germline CDR1 and CDR2 sequences are MNHEY and SMNVEV (reference sequence). The CDR3 sequence is 12 residues long. Written as DNA, the CDR3 is TGTGCCAGCGGGGTGGGGGCCTACGAGCAGTACTTC. Its translation is CASGVGAYEQYF.

This clonotype came up many times. V gene TRBV12-3 or TRBV12-4 combines with J gene TRBJ2-7; tentatively, D is TRBD2 (6 bases). The germline V and J ends were trimmed by 5 bases and 7 bases, with 15 bases remaining between them. There are 13 residues in the CDR3. For the CDR3, the DNA is TGTGCCAGCAGTCGACCGGGACTCCGGGAGCAGTACTTC. The encoded protein is CASSRPGLREQYF.

This rearrangement joins TRBV11-1 to TRBJ1-2; D not certain. Germline CDR1 reads SGHAT; CDR2 reads FQDESV (reference sequence). V was clipped by 4 bases and J by 7 bases, with 7 bases between them. The CDR3 length is 11 residues. CDR3 bases: TGTGCCAGCAGCTCATATGGTGGCTACACCTTC. Translation gives CASSSYGGYTF.

This clonotype was seen at least ten times. The rearrangement uses TRBV10-3 and TRBJ2-1; TRBD2 matches 10 bases. CDR1 ENHRY and CDR2 SYGVKD come from the germline V gene. The J segment lost 4 bases and the V segment lost 10 bases, leaving 4 bases of the junction unmatched. The CDR3 is made up of 13 amino acids. In nucleotides, the CDR3 is TGTGCCACAACTAGCGGGACATACAATGAGCAGTTCTTC. Translation gives CATTSGTYNEQFF.

Here the CDR3 DNA reads TGTGCCAGCAGTTTTGTAGGGTCGGAGACCCAGTACTTC. Amino acid sequence: CASSFVGSETQYF. This chain links TRBV28 with TRBJ2-5; D unclear. Germline V gene data show CDR1 as MDHEN and CDR2 as SYDVKM. The CDR3 spans 13 residues. Trimming removed 3 bases from V and 5 bases from J, with 10 bases in between.

This clonotype has only a few counts. CDR3 in DNA: TGTGCCACTAAAGCCGGGACAGGGAACACCGGGGAGCTGTTTTTT. This encodes CATKAGTGNTGELFF. The V call is TRBV24-1, the J call TRBJ2-2; 8 bases match TRBD1. V trimming: 10 bases; J trimming: 1 base; junction bases outside the gene matches: 7. This CDR3 comprises 15 residues. Germline CDR1 reads KGHDR; CDR2 reads SFDVKD.

This clonotype has a count of ten or more. The J gene is TRBJ2-2, the V gene TRBV3-1; TRBD2 might be the D (5 bases). With 4 bases removed from V and 4 bases from J, the gap between germline ends came to 10 bases. The CDR3 runs to 14 residues. Germline CDR1 is LGHDT and CDR2 is YNNKEL (reference sequence). The CDR3 here is CASSRTRGTGELFF. DNA of the CDR3: TGTGCCAGCAGCCGGACCCGGGGCACCGGGGAGCTGTTTTTT.

This clonotype was seen at least ten times. The chain links TRBV28 to TRBJ1-2, with TRBD1 identical over 10 bases. The CDR3 runs 17 residues. Germline trimming cut 1 base from V and 4 bases from J; bases unmatched to any gene: 9. Germline values: CDR1 MDHEN, CDR2 SYDVKM. In nucleotides, the CDR3 is TGTGCCAGCAGTTTATCCGGGACAGGGGTTAGGGGCTATGGCTACACCTTC. This sequence encodes CASSLSGTGVRGYGYTF.

This clonotype has more than one count but fewer than ten. The gene calls are TRBV11-3 and TRBJ2-4; D unresolved. The CDR3 runs 14 residues. V lost 5 bases to trimming and J lost 1 base, with 9 bases between them. Germline V gene data show CDR1 as SGHNT and CDR2 as YENEEA. CDR3 nucleotide sequence: TGTGCCAGCAGCGCCCCGGAGGCCAAAAACATTCAGTACTTC. Its protein product is CASSAPEAKNIQYF.

This sequence joins TRBV4-2 and TRBJ1-1; 10 bases are a match to TRBD1. Per germline, CDR1 LGHNA and CDR2 YNFKEQ. V lost 1 base, J lost 0 bases, and 5 bases stayed unmatched. The CDR3 is 17 amino acids. As DNA, the CDR3 is TGTGCCAGCAGCCAAGTCGGGACAGGGGAAATGAACACTGAAGCTTTCTTT. It is translated as CASSQVGTGEMNTEAFF.

This clonotype occurred many times. V and J are TRBV3-1 and TRBJ1-2; D gene uncertain. V lost 4 bases to trimming and J lost 8 bases, with 23 bases between them. Germline V gene sequence: CDR1 LGHDT, CDR2 YNNKEL (reference sequence). The length of the CDR3 is 16 residues. For the CDR3, the DNA is TGTGCCAGCAGCCCTGCGACACAGCCCTTCCGATGGGGCTACACCTTC. As protein: CASSPATQPFRWGYTF.

This clonotype was counted a few times. The chain recombines TRBV19 with TRBJ2-7; 7 nucleotides agree with TRBD1. Unmatched junction bases numbered 6, after V lost 7 bases and J lost 3 bases. This CDR3 has 13 amino acids. Germline assignment: CDR1 LNHDA and CDR2 SQIVND (reference sequence). The CDR3 sequence: CASMGDSFYEQYF. As DNA, the CDR3 is TGTGCCAGTATGGGGGACAGCTTCTACGAGCAGTACTTC.

This clonotype occurred a few times. The gene calls are TRBV19 and TRBJ1-2; D might be TRBD1 (6 bases). Looked up from germline, CDR1 is LNHDA and CDR2 is SQIVND (reference sequence). Trimming stripped 6 bases from V and 4 bases from J, with 15 bases between. The CDR3 runs 14 residues. The CDR3 protein is CASRQGLVSYGYTF. The CDR3 DNA follows: TGTGCCAGTAGACAGGGACTGGTTAGCTATGGCTACACCTTC.

This chain connects TRBV28 to TRBJ1-2, with a possible D match to TRBD1 (5 bases). Per the germline V gene, CDR1 is MDHEN and CDR2 is SYDVKM. V was pared by 4 bases and J by 4 bases, with 16 bases between. The CDR3 covers 15 residues. The CDR3 DNA sequence: TGTGCCAGCAGTTCCCAGGGCCAAGAAGGCTATGGCTACACCTTC. Amino acid sequence: CASSSQGQEGYGYTF.

The chain joins TRBV27 to TRBJ1-4; D not resolved. This CDR3 region has 15 residues. Trimming cost V 4 bases and J 11 bases, with 20 bases left between them. The germline V gene encodes CDR1 MNHEY and CDR2 SMNVEV (reference sequence). This CDR3 reads CASSSHGKGYGKLFF. DNA for the CDR3: TGTGCCAGCAGTTCACATGGGAAAGGGTACGGGAAACTGTTTTTT.

This clonotype was seen repeatedly, ten times or more. The V gene is TRBV11-3, the J gene TRBJ1-1; no clear D. The ends were cut back, 0 bases at V and 3 bases at J, with 5 bases in the middle. Looked up from germline, CDR1 is SGHNT and CDR2 is YENEEA. The CDR3 is 13 residues long. CDR3 bases: TGTGCCAGCAGCTTAGAAAGGGACACTGAAGCTTTCTTT. The encoded protein is CASSLERDTEAFF.

This clonotype was observed at least ten times. This sequence joins TRBV3-1 and TRBJ2-1; D remains ambiguous. V lost 3 bases, J lost 8 bases, and 5 bases lay in between. CDR1 and CDR2 (germline): LGHDT, YNNKEL (reference sequence). The CDR3 is 11 residues long. DNA of the CDR3: TGTGCCAGCAGCCAGACCGATGAGCAGTTCTTC. This encodes CASSQTDEQFF.

This clonotype was detected a few times. The chain is built from TRBV29-1 and TRBJ1-3, with a tentative D call TRBD1 (5 bases). With 8 bases removed from V and 0 bases from J, the gap between germline ends came to 14 bases. CDR3 size: 14 residues. Germline CDR1 SQVTM, CDR2 ANQGSEA. The DNA for the CDR3 is TGCAGCCCCAAGGGACGCCGCTCTGGAAACACCATATATTTT. Its protein product is CSPKGRRSGNTIYF.